This is a list of T cell receptor beta chains from one sample in a study of technical replicates of blood from several donors. The repertoire was sequenced with immunoSEQ multiplex PCR; TCRdb's copy has only in-frame clones and lacks some. The sample records more than 65,000 clones, 70% to 90% being singletons. The specimen sequenced was PBMCs. The receptors come from a human donor in good health. Some clones in this sample may be carry-over from other donors' samples. Both conserved end residues are part of each CDR3. D genes are given only for firm matches. Expanded clones get a size class; other rows say once, few or many, or leave the size out.

V gene: TRBV6-4
D gene: NA
J gene: TRBJ1-6
clone size: once
CDR3 DNA: TGTGCCAGCAGTTCCGGGACGGGGGATAATTCACCCCTCCACTTT
CDR3 protein: CASSSGTGDNSPLHF

V gene: TRBV4-3
D gene: NA
J gene: TRBJ2-2
clone size: NA
CDR3 DNA: TGCGCCAGCAGCCAACAGGGGAACACCGGGGAGCTGTTTTTT
CDR3 protein: CASSQQGNTGELFF

V gene: TRBV18
D gene: TRBD2
J gene: TRBJ2-7
clone size: NA
CDR3 DNA: TGTGCCAGCACCTCAGCGGGGAGAGGCCCCTACGAGCAGTACTTC
CDR3 protein: CASTSAGRGPYEQYF

V gene: TRBV7-9
D gene: TRBD1
J gene: TRBJ2-7
clone size: once
CDR3 DNA: TGTGCCAGCAGCTTAGGAAGGTACAGGGGGCTTTCCTCCTACGAGCAGTACTTC
CDR3 protein: CASSLGRYRGLSSYEQYF

V gene: TRBV18
D gene: NA
J gene: TRBJ2-2
clone size: NA
CDR3 DNA: TGTGCCAGCTCACCGGCTCCTCAGCGCCCCGACGGGGAGCTGTTTTTT
CDR3 protein: CASSPAPQRPDGELFF

V gene: TRBV19
D gene: NA
J gene: TRBJ1-2
clone size: NA
CDR3 DNA: TGTGCCAGTAGTATCGGGGGGAAACAGGGCTATGGCTACACCTTC
CDR3 protein: CASSIGGKQGYGYTF

V gene: TRBV14
D gene: NA
J gene: TRBJ2-3
clone size: NA
CDR3 DNA: TGTGCCAGCAGCCTAGTACAGACAGATACGCAGTATTTT
CDR3 protein: CASSLVQTDTQYF

V gene: TRBV2
D gene: TRBD2
J gene: TRBJ2-1
clone size: few
CDR3 DNA: TGTGCCAGCAGCCCTACACTAGCGGCAGTGATCTTC
CDR3 protein: CASSPTLAAVIF

V gene: TRBV30
D gene: NA
J gene: TRBJ1-6
clone size: many
CDR3 DNA: TGTGCCTGGACTGTTGGGGGGGGAGAGGGAAATTCACCCCTCCACTTT
CDR3 protein: CAWTVGGGEGNSPLHF

V gene: TRBV6-1
D gene: NA
J gene: TRBJ2-7
clone size: NA
CDR3 DNA: TGTGCCAGCAGTGAAGGGGTGGCGGGGAGCTCCTACGAGCAGTACTTC
CDR3 protein: CASSEGVAGSSYEQYF

V gene: TRBV4-1
D gene: NA
J gene: TRBJ2-7
clone size: NA
CDR3 DNA: TGCGCCAGCAGCCACTTACGGGCGGCAGGGGAGCCCTACGAGCAGTACTTC
CDR3 protein: CASSHLRAAGEPYEQYF

V gene: TRBV6-5
D gene: TRBD1
J gene: TRBJ1-2
clone size: few
CDR3 DNA: TGTGCCAGCAGTTACGAGGGACAGGGGAGCTATGGCTACACCTTC
CDR3 protein: CASSYEGQGSYGYTF

V gene: TRBV7-9
D gene: NA
J gene: TRBJ2-3
clone size: NA
CDR3 DNA: TGTGCCAGCAGCTTATTACAGGGCACAGATACGCAGTATTTT
CDR3 protein: CASSLLQGTDTQYF

V gene: TRBV18
D gene: TRBD1
J gene: TRBJ1-1
clone size: NA
CDR3 DNA: TGTGCCAGCTCACCAGATTCCGGGACAGGGTTTGGGGGAACTGAAGCTTTCTTT
CDR3 protein: CASSPDSGTGFGGTEAFF

V gene: TRBV7-9
D gene: TRBD2
J gene: TRBJ2-3
clone size: NA
CDR3 DNA: TGTGCCAGCAGTTTTAGCGGGGGGGCCGCAGATACGCAGTATTTT
CDR3 protein: CASSFSGGAADTQYF

V gene: TRBV9
D gene: NA
J gene: TRBJ1-2
clone size: NA
CDR3 DNA: TGTGCCAGCAGCGTAGGGGAGGGGCGAACCTATGGCTACACCTTC
CDR3 protein: CASSVGEGRTYGYTF

V gene: TRBV7-8
D gene: NA
J gene: TRBJ1-2
clone size: NA
CDR3 DNA: TGTGCCAGCAGCTGGGGGGGCAACTATGGCTACACCTTC
CDR3 protein: CASSWGGNYGYTF

V gene: TRBV6-6
D gene: NA
J gene: TRBJ1-2
clone size: NA
CDR3 DNA: TGTGCCACCGCTTTAACATCCCGCCCAGGCTACACCTTC
CDR3 protein: CATALTSRPGYTF

V gene: TRBV20-1
D gene: NA
J gene: TRBJ1-1
clone size: NA
CDR3 DNA: TGCAGTGCTACGGGATTCGCTGAAGCTTTCTTT
CDR3 protein: CSATGFAEAFF

V gene: TRBV6-1
D gene: NA
J gene: TRBJ2-1
clone size: NA
CDR3 DNA: TGTGCCAGCGTGGGGCCTGAGCAGTTCTTC
CDR3 protein: CASVGPEQFF

V gene: TRBV30
D gene: NA
J gene: TRBJ1-3
clone size: once
CDR3 DNA: TGTGCCTGGAGTCGTCTGAGCAGGTCCTCTGGAAACACCATATATTTT
CDR3 protein: CAWSRLSRSSGNTIYF

V gene: TRBV30
D gene: TRBD1
J gene: TRBJ1-1
clone size: many
CDR3 DNA: TGTGCCTGGAGTGTAGGGGACAGGGAGACTGAAGCTTTCTTT
CDR3 protein: CAWSVGDRETEAFF

V gene: TRBV9
D gene: NA
J gene: TRBJ1-2
clone size: NA
CDR3 DNA: TGTGCCAGCAGCCCTCAGGGCAGGGATAACTATGGCTACACCTTC
CDR3 protein: CASSPQGRDNYGYTF

V gene: TRBV6-6
D gene: NA
J gene: TRBJ1-1
clone size: NA
CDR3 DNA: TGTGCCAGCAGAGGCCCCGGGGGCACTGAAGCTTTCTTT
CDR3 protein: CASRGPGGTEAFF

V gene: TRBV30
D gene: NA
J gene: TRBJ1-2
clone size: NA
CDR3 DNA: TGTGCCTGGAGTATGGGGGGGATCTATGGCTACACCTTC
CDR3 protein: CAWSMGGIYGYTF

V gene: TRBV14
D gene: TRBD1
J gene: TRBJ1-4
clone size: NA
CDR3 DNA: TGTGCCAGCAGCCGACAGACAGGGGTCGGAGAAAAACTGTTTTTT
CDR3 protein: CASSRQTGVGEKLFF

V gene: TRBV10-3
D gene: TRBD2
J gene: TRBJ2-1
clone size: few
CDR3 DNA: TGTGCCATCAGTGAGTCGCCAGCGGGAGCCCCCGAGCAGTTCTTC
CDR3 protein: CAISESPAGAPEQFF

V gene: TRBV19
D gene: NA
J gene: TRBJ1-3
clone size: NA
CDR3 DNA: TGTGCCAGTAGTCCCGACAGATCCTCTGGAAACACCATATATTTT
CDR3 protein: CASSPDRSSGNTIYF

V gene: TRBV19
D gene: NA
J gene: TRBJ2-1
clone size: NA
CDR3 DNA: TGTTTAGGAAAGGGAGTGCGGAATGAGCAGTTCTTC
CDR3 protein: CLGKGVRNEQFF

V gene: TRBV2
D gene: TRBD1
J gene: TRBJ2-7
clone size: NA
CDR3 DNA: TGTGCCAGCAGGGACAGGGTCTACGAGCAGTACTTC
CDR3 protein: CASRDRVYEQYF

V gene: TRBV5-1
D gene: NA
J gene: TRBJ1-5
clone size: NA
CDR3 DNA: TGTGCCAGCAGCTTGGGGCAGTTCAATCAGCCCCAGCATTTT
CDR3 protein: CASSLGQFNQPQHF

V gene: TRBV6-4
D gene: TRBD2
J gene: TRBJ2-1
clone size: NA
CDR3 DNA: TGTGCCAGCAGCCTTAGCGGGGGGGCCGGCAATGAGCAGTTCTTC
CDR3 protein: CASSLSGGAGNEQFF

V gene: TRBV5-4
D gene: NA
J gene: TRBJ1-4
clone size: NA
CDR3 DNA: TGTGCCAGCAATTCAAGGGGTAACGGTGAAAAACTGTTTTTT
CDR3 protein: CASNSRGNGEKLFF

V gene: TRBV6-1
D gene: TRBD1
J gene: TRBJ1-1
clone size: NA
CDR3 DNA: TGTGCCAGCACCCTAGGGACAGCGATCACTGAAGCTTTCTTT
CDR3 protein: CASTLGTAITEAFF

V gene: TRBV4-1
D gene: TRBD1
J gene: TRBJ1-5
clone size: many
CDR3 DNA: TGCGCCAGCAGCCAAGATGGGGACAGCTATAGCAATCAGCCCCAGCATTTT
CDR3 protein: CASSQDGDSYSNQPQHF

V gene: TRBV10-3
D gene: NA
J gene: TRBJ1-1
clone size: NA
CDR3 DNA: TGTGCCATCAGTGACCAGGGAGGTAACACTGAAGCTTTCTTT
CDR3 protein: CAISDQGGNTEAFF

V gene: TRBV7-3
D gene: TRBD1
J gene: TRBJ2-7
clone size: few
CDR3 DNA: TGTGCCAGCAGCCCCTCAGGACAGGGGGTATTGTACGAGCAGTACTTC
CDR3 protein: CASSPSGQGVLYEQYF

V gene: TRBV5-6
D gene: NA
J gene: TRBJ2-7
clone size: NA
CDR3 DNA: TGTGCCAGCAGCCAGTCTTTTCGCTCCGAGCAGTACTTC
CDR3 protein: CASSQSFRSEQYF

V gene: TRBV5-6
D gene: TRBD1
J gene: TRBJ1-2
clone size: NA
CDR3 DNA: TGTGCCAGCAGCTTGGAGTTAGGGGGCGTCTATGGCTACACCTTC
CDR3 protein: CASSLELGGVYGYTF

V gene: TRBV15
D gene: NA
J gene: TRBJ1-5
clone size: few
CDR3 DNA: TGTGCCACCAGCACACAGGATGATCAGCCCCAGCATTTT
CDR3 protein: CATSTQDDQPQHF

V gene: TRBV5-1
D gene: TRBD2
J gene: TRBJ2-5
clone size: NA
CDR3 DNA: TGCGCCAGCAGCTCAAGACTAGCGGGGGGCGGCAAAGAGACCCAGTACTTC
CDR3 protein: CASSSRLAGGGKETQYF

V gene: TRBV19
D gene: NA
J gene: TRBJ1-1
clone size: few
CDR3 DNA: TGTGCCAGTAGTTCACAGGGTCCGGCGACTGAAGCTTTCTTT
CDR3 protein: CASSSQGPATEAFF

V gene: TRBV27
D gene: NA
J gene: TRBJ1-1
clone size: NA
CDR3 DNA: TGTGCCAGCAGTTTGTGGCTGAACACTGAAGCTTTCTTT
CDR3 protein: CASSLWLNTEAFF

V gene: TRBV19
D gene: NA
J gene: TRBJ2-2
clone size: once
CDR3 DNA: TGTGCCAGTAGACAGATCCAGGGGTGGCCCAGAAACACCGGGGAGCTGTTTTTT
CDR3 protein: CASRQIQGWPRNTGELFF

V gene: TRBV7-9
D gene: NA
J gene: TRBJ2-7
clone size: NA
CDR3 DNA: TGTGCCAGCAGCTCAGAGGGCGGTCCCTACGAGCAGTACTTC
CDR3 protein: CASSSEGGPYEQYF

V gene: TRBV19
D gene: TRBD1
J gene: TRBJ1-5
clone size: NA
CDR3 DNA: TGTGCCAGTAGATCTCTAACAGGGGGCAATCAGCCCCAGCATTTT
CDR3 protein: CASRSLTGGNQPQHF

V gene: TRBV15
D gene: TRBD1
J gene: TRBJ2-7
clone size: NA
CDR3 DNA: TGTGCCACCAGCAGAGCCCTTACAGGGGGGAGCTCCTACGAGCAGTACTTC
CDR3 protein: CATSRALTGGSSYEQYF

V gene: TRBV27
D gene: TRBD2
J gene: TRBJ2-2
clone size: NA
CDR3 DNA: TGTGCCAGCAGAAGTAGCGGGAGCCCCGGGGAGCTGTTTTTT
CDR3 protein: CASRSSGSPGELFF

V gene: TRBV14
D gene: NA
J gene: TRBJ1-4
clone size: NA
CDR3 DNA: TGTGCCAGCAGCCAGTCTGTCCTGGAAAAACTGTTTTTT
CDR3 protein: CASSQSVLEKLFF

V gene: TRBV13
D gene: NA
J gene: TRBJ2-3
clone size: NA
CDR3 DNA: TGTGCCAGCAGCGGCCGGGACACCACAGATACGCAGTATTTT
CDR3 protein: CASSGRDTTDTQYF

V gene: TRBV29-1
D gene: NA
J gene: TRBJ2-1
clone size: NA
CDR3 DNA: TGCAGCGGCCTCAGGGATGAGCAGTTCTTC
CDR3 protein: CSGLRDEQFF

V gene: TRBV6-5
D gene: TRBD1
J gene: TRBJ1-5
clone size: NA
CDR3 DNA: TGTGCCAGCGGTACAGGGGTGCGCAATCAGCCCCAGCATTTT
CDR3 protein: CASGTGVRNQPQHF

V gene: TRBV11-1
D gene: NA
J gene: TRBJ1-2
clone size: NA
CDR3 DNA: TGTGCCAGCAGCTCCGTGGAGGGGTCCTATGGCTACACCTTC
CDR3 protein: CASSSVEGSYGYTF

V gene: TRBV30
D gene: TRBD1
J gene: TRBJ1-1
clone size: NA
CDR3 DNA: TGTGCCTGGAGAAGATCAGGGACAGGGAACACTGAAGCTTTCTTT
CDR3 protein: CAWRRSGTGNTEAFF

V gene: TRBV28
D gene: NA
J gene: TRBJ2-3
clone size: NA
CDR3 DNA: TGTGCCAGCAGTTCCTCCCATACGCAGTATTTT
CDR3 protein: CASSSSHTQYF

V gene: TRBV28
D gene: TRBD1
J gene: TRBJ1-5
clone size: NA
CDR3 DNA: TGTGCCAGCAGTTACAGGGGAGAGGGTCAGCCCCAGCATTTT
CDR3 protein: CASSYRGEGQPQHF

V gene: TRBV4-3
D gene: TRBD2
J gene: TRBJ2-3
clone size: NA
CDR3 DNA: TGCGCCAGCAGCGAAAAGCGGGACCCAGATACGCAGTATTTT
CDR3 protein: CASSEKRDPDTQYF

V gene: TRBV15
D gene: NA
J gene: TRBJ1-2
clone size: NA
CDR3 DNA: TGTGCCACCAGCAGAGGGGCCGTGAACTATGGCTACACCTTC
CDR3 protein: CATSRGAVNYGYTF

V gene: TRBV7-7
D gene: TRBD2
J gene: TRBJ2-1
clone size: NA
CDR3 DNA: TGTGCCAGCAGCTTAGGGAGTGGGAGGGCCGGGGATGAGCAGTTCTTC
CDR3 protein: CASSLGSGRAGDEQFF